This T cell receptor beta chain was observed in a study of regulatory T cells in long-lasting Graves disease listed by TCRdb under 2021. As for the study more broadly: In the newly diagnosed Graves' disease group, patients had been taking antithyroid drugs for less than 3 months. This study used TCR sequencing and RNA sequencing of peripheral blood to compare persistent Graves' disease patients against newly diagnosed Graves' disease patients. The study was registered as a clinical trial and conducted in China. A total of about 35 samples underwent TCR sequencing, from about 13 patients with persistent Graves' disease and 20 or so patients with newly diagnosed Graves' disease.

The table lists this clonotype with a few counts. The target of this receptor is not known. Base qualities are not at hand, and no much larger clone is one base apart. CDR1 SGHVS and CDR2 FQNEAQ were looked up in the germline V gene. The V and J ends are trimmed by 1 base and 6 bases, leaving 10 bases between them. Including the terminal cysteine and phenylalanine, the CDR3 comprises 14 residues. This entry keeps only the CDR3 DNA: 42 bases, framed from base 1. Library method: multiplex PCR. Sequencing was carried out with an Illumina HiSeq 4000. To build TCR beta libraries, CDR3 regions were amplified by Arm-PCR using iRepertoire HTBI primers. Before sequencing, the PCR products underwent gel purification. The paper's processing steps were these. Gene usage analysis of CDR3 amino acid clonotypes relied on the roughly 60 TRBV and 14 TRBJ segments identified across samples. COPE and FqMerger were used to merge filtered high-quality paired reads into contigs. BLAST was used to align contigs to the IMGT TRBV, TRBD and TRBJ reference genes, and CDR3 was defined following IMGT. Clonotypes above 0.1% frequency were classified as highly expanded clones. Repertoire diversity was measured by Shannon entropy, and V-J evenness by the Gini coefficient. Public clonotypes were defined as clonotypes shared by more than one individual. TCRdb reran the public reads through fastp at Q25 and MiXCR, keeping productive beta chains. Every entry covers one CDR3 protein and lists the most common genes and DNA from its rows. The V and J calls and clone size are TCRdb's, not the authors'. This sample has 350,000 to 500,000 distinct CDR3 sequences in its table, and over 15% of those were observed once. Of the sample, around a tenth is held by the ten largest clones.

The investigation overall reported the following: Only the TCR beta chain was sequenced and analyzed. Because the primary lesion, thyroid tissue, could not be accessed, the study looked at peripheral blood alone. A larger number of public clonotypes was shared among persistent patients (approximately 2,500) than among newly diagnosed patients (around 890). The authors noted that the small sample size was a limitation that may lower accuracy. Persistent Graves' disease patients showed lower TCR Shannon entropy and fewer highly expanded clones than newly diagnosed patients, suggesting clonal expansion. Preferential use of TRBV28, TRBJ1-2 and TRBJ2-5 was observed in persistent disease, whereas TRBV20-1 and TRBJ2-1 were favored in newly diagnosed disease.

The time point label, read with the paper, signifies: newly diagnosed GD, antithyroid drugs for less than 3 months. For both TCR sequencing and RNA sequencing, RNA was extracted from PBMCs in TRIzol. Graves' disease was diagnosed according to American Thyroid Association guidelines. Patients for the study were recruited at an endocrinology department in Xi'an, China. Each patient gave roughly 10 milliliters of peripheral blood, collected in an EDTA anticoagulant tube. Ficoll Paque Plus density gradient separation was used to isolate PBMCs, and no further T cell sorting was performed. An Agilent 2100 Bioanalyzer and agarose gel were used to check RNA quality, while a NanoDrop 2000 measured RNA concentration. These data were also reused for a study on T cells in Graves' hyperthyroidism and ophthalmopathy. The second study reports: Stable Graves' hyperthyroidism was defined as the absence of progression to ophthalmopathy over 18 months of follow-up. Hyperthyroidism patients were newly diagnosed, had a disease duration of under 2 months, and were aged 18 to 65 years. Exclusion was applied to patients with uncontrolled infections, other autoimmune diseases, pregnancy or lactation. Diagnoses were based on clinical symptoms, serum thyroxine and TRAb, thyroid ultrasound and orbital computed tomography. For the first round of RT-PCR on the TCR CDR3, the HTBI primer set was used together with the Qiagen OneStep RT-PCR kit. Blood samples also contained most of the expanded thyroid clonotypes (frequency above 0.001), which suggests that blood repertoires may reflect thyroid immune responses. A model built on a 13 V-J signature distinguished ophthalmopathy from stable hyperthyroidism, reaching around 88% sensitivity and around 81% specificity in cross-validation and 80%/75% in testing. During validation, the model predicted progression to ophthalmopathy a median of roughly 7.1 months ahead of onset, with roughly 65% sensitivity and 72.22% specificity. TCR V-J signatures able to tell the groups apart were searched for in a discovery cohort of approximately 95 patients, of whom more than 40 had Graves' ophthalmopathy and under 65 had stable Graves' hyperthyroidism. Prospective prediction of ophthalmopathy was tested in an independent validation cohort consisting of roughly 20 hyperthyroidism patients and some 17 patients who later progressed to ophthalmopathy. The 95 to 100 discovery patients were randomly divided into training and test sets at a 7:3 ratio. In about 6 Graves' hyperthyroidism patients, the study also compared T-cell repertoires from thyroid tissue with T-cell repertoires from blood. After sampling, hyperthyroidism patients received methimazole starting at 30 mg daily, and ophthalmopathy patients received high-dose intravenous methylprednisolone. Libraries were constructed in a second round of multiplex PCR, after which size selection and purification were carried out. Sequencing of the libraries was done on an Illumina HiSeq2000 using paired-end 100 bp reads. SOAPnuke was used to process the raw data, throwing out any read that contained adapters or uncalled bases, had a mean Phred below 15, or lacked an exact constant-primer or identifier match. COPE v1.2.5 was used to merge high-quality paired reads, and clonotypes were defined as unique nucleotide sequences. MiTCR v1.1 was used to align the clonotypes against IMGT TRBV, TRBD and TRBJ reference segments. The analysis included only V-J combinations with a frequency above 0.0001, which together covered more than 98% of the repertoires. The TCS score was defined as F50 (clonal expansion) divided by E x V (chaos), with BLOSUM62-based TCRdist calculated between CDR3 peptides within each V-J. Welch's t-statistics and random forest reduced several hundred V-J features to 13, which were used in a naive Bayes classifier (R e1071). Sample size was not statistically predetermined, and blinding of investigators to group allocation was not performed. The paper describes TCR Vbeta CDR3 sequencing of 140 or so peripheral blood samples, made up of about 41 ophthalmopathy patients, over 70 hyperthyroidism patients and some 17 progressor patients.

The chain is assembled from TRBV7-8 and TRBJ1-5; TRBD1 is perhaps the D gene, given 5 matching bases. The sample in question was peripheral blood mononuclear cells (PBMCs), obtained at new diagnosis, from a patient treated with antithyroid drugs. The clonotype comes from a woman between 25 and 40 years old with Graves disease. Donor details come from another sample of the same person, matched by shared clones. Read as DNA, the sequence is TGTGCCAGCAGCTTAGGGCGGAGGGGTCAGCCCCAGCATTTT. This yields the protein CASSLGRRGQPQHF.